This T cell receptor beta chain is drawn from a study of shared clonotypes between healthy human individuals. This CDR3 has 15 residues. Profiling relied on immunoSEQ multiplex PCR, and the TCRdb table lists in-frame clones only, not all of them. Here the sample spans 2,100,000 or so clones, about 94% being singletons. The specimen was naive CD4+ T cells sorted from blood. Subset here: CD45RA+ positively selected. The receptor comes from a man in his late teens or twenties in good health. This chain connects TRBV7-5 to TRBJ2-4; the table assigns TRBD1, which was not confirmed against the DNA. TRBV7-5 counts as a pseudogene. The CDR3 sequence is CARSLAPLAKNIQYF. The CDR3 nucleotides are TGTGCCAGAAGCTTGGCACCTCTAGCCAAAAACATTCAGTACTTC.